This TCR beta chain was captured by sequencing in a study of shared clonotypes between healthy human individuals. Study-wide findings and caveats: Naive subsets generally exceeded memory subsets in estimated richness.

Positively selected for CCR7, the CD45RO-negative cells used as naive CD8 cells excluded terminally differentiated effector memory CD45RA+ cells. Germline V gives CDR1 SGHDT, CDR2 YYEEEE. The CDR3 totals 12 residues. V lost 5 bases and J lost 14; bases outside the gene matches: 9. In the case of this clone: Its specificity is unknown.

Genomic DNA from each subset was divided evenly over several immunoSEQ plates. In replicate PCRs of sorted subsets, 150 to 200 ng DNA, about 29,000 T cell genomes, was used. Sequencing was performed with immunoSEQ multiplex PCR; in TCRdb, only in-frame clones are kept and a portion is missing. The data show some 1,900,000 clones, with about 94% seen just once and roughly 1% held by the top ten. This receptor was taken from a man between 18 and 35 years old in good health. The sample consisted of naive CD8+ T cells sorted from blood. This chain connects TRBV5-6 to TRBJ2-1; 8 positions match TRBD2. The CDR3 protein is CASSHLAGQEFF. DNA of the CDR3: TGTGCCAGCAGTCACCTAGCGGGTCAAGAGTTCTTC.